This T cell receptor beta chain originates from a study of blood T cell repertoires in COVID-19. Categorization into cohorts depended on clinical history that participants reported. Original handling: Estimated nucleated cell counts came from reference gene primer amplification. Data came from immunoSEQ multiplex PCR; TCRdb stores just in-frame clones and leaves some out. V and J calls plus clone size are reproduced from that table; the DNA served to infer D and trimming. This table holds almost 350,000 clones, 88% found once. Per the germline V gene, CDR1 is MDHEN and CDR2 is SYDVKM. The CDR3 is made up of 18 amino acids. V gave up 4 bases and J gave up 4 bases; unmatched junction bases: 15.

The gene calls are TRBV28 and TRBJ1-2, with 10 nucleotides matching TRBD1. The receptor's source is a woman aged 25 to 39 who had been exposed to COVID-19. The sample comprised PBMCs or T cells enriched from blood (not recorded which). Written as DNA, the CDR3 is TGTGCCAGCAGTTCTACCGGGACAGGGGTAGGTGATCCCTATGGCTACACCTTC. Translated, it gives CASSSTGTGVGDPYGYTF.